This TCR beta chain was found in a study of human T cells and chemical hapten exposure. One entry per CDR3 protein results from TCRdb running MiXCR on the RACE reads. The data show 110,000 or so distinct CDR3 sequences, 30% to 35% seen once. Study-level points and caveats: Expanded TCRs formed significantly more large CDR3 similarity clusters than controls.

The time point: patch test 3, about 24 weeks after DPC sensitization. The treatment: therapeutic diphenylcyclopropenone sensitization with weekly scalp DPC. Germline V gives CDR1 MNHEY, CDR2 SVGAGI. The CDR3 loop spans 12 amino acids. With 6 bases removed from V and 3 bases from J, the gap between germline ends came to 9 bases. Notes on this clonotype: The target antigen is unknown.

The specimen was whole blood, collected in connection with sensitization to the hapten diphenylcyclopropenone (DPC). The J gene is TRBJ2-7, the V gene TRBV6-5, with D possibly matching TRBD2 (6 bases). The TCR was taken from a man in his forties with alopecia areata. Some clones in this sample may be carry-over from other donors' samples. CDR3 DNA: TGTGCCAGCAGCCACGGGAGCTACGAGCAGTACTTC. This gives the protein CASSHGSYEQYF.